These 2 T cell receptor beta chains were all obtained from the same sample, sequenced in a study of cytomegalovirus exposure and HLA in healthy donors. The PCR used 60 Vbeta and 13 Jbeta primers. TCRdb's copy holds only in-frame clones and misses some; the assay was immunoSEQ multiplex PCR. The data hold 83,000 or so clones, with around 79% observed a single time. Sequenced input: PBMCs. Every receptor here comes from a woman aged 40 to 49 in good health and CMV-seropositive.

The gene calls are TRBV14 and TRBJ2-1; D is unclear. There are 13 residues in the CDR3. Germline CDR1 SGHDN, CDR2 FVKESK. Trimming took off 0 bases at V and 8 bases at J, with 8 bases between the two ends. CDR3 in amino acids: CASSQDEVDEQFF. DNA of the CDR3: TGTGCCAGCAGCCAAGATGAGGTCGATGAGCAGTTCTTC. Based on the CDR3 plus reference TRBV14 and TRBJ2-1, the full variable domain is EAGVTQFPSHSVIEKGQTVTLRCDPISGHDNLYWYRRVMGKEIKFLLHFVKESKQDESGMPNNRFLAERTGGTYSTLKVQPAELEDSGVYFCASSQDEVDEQFFGPGTRLTVL.

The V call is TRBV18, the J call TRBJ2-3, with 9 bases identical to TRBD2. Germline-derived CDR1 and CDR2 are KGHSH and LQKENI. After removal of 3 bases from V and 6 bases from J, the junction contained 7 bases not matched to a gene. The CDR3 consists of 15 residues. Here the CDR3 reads CASSPPGLATDTQYF. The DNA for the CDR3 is TGTGCCAGCTCACCCCCCGGACTAGCGACGGATACGCAGTATTTT.